This TCR beta chain was obtained from a study of cytomegalovirus exposure and HLA in healthy donors. Despite likely unrecorded immune exposures, the donors were nominally healthy at the time of sampling. Note on this clone: Antigen specificity is unknown.

Whole-study results and caveats: Common viral pathogens seemed to be connected with several of the most significant clusters, according to a later analysis.

Per the germline V gene, CDR1 is SGDLS and CDR2 is YYNGEE. Trimming removed 6 bases from V and 0 bases from J; junction bases left unmatched: 6. This CDR3 has 15 amino acids. The PCR had 60 Vbeta and 13 Jbeta primers. Only in-frame clones appear in the TCRdb table, and some are missing; sequencing was by immunoSEQ multiplex PCR. The repertoire holds tens of thousands of clones, 66% seen once, with about 20% in the top ten. Material for sequencing was PBMCs. The chain combines TRBV9 with TRBJ2-1, with 7 positions matching TRBD2. The TCR comes from a man aged 40-50 years in good health and CMV-seropositive. The CDR3 DNA follows: TGTGCCAGCACGGAGGCGGGGGTCTCCTACAATGAGCAGTTCTTC. Its translation: CASTEAGVSYNEQFF.